One sample yielded the 13 T cell receptor beta chains listed below, sequenced in a study of shared clonotypes between healthy human individuals. CD8 cells regarded as naive lacked CD45RO, were positively chosen for CCR7, and omitted terminally differentiated effector memory CD45RA+ cells. Profiled with immunoSEQ multiplex PCR; TCRdb holds only in-frame clones, not every one. The data hold about 2 million clones, with just under 95% observed a single time. The sequencing sample was made of naive CD8+ T cells sorted from blood. These receptors all stem from a man aged 18 to 29 in good health.

The chain couples TRBV5-6 to TRBJ1-5; D is unresolved. Trimming removed 1 base from V and 3 bases from J, with 14 bases in between. Looked up from germline, CDR1 is SGHDT and CDR2 is YYEEEE. The CDR3 totals 16 residues. The CDR3 nucleotides are TGTGCCAGCAGCTTGATGGCAGGAAATATCAATCAGCCCCAGCATTTT. This encodes CASSLMAGNINQPQHF.

The chain uses TRBV9 and TRBJ2-1; D is perhaps TRBD1 (6 bases). V dropped 0 bases and J dropped 5 bases, with 6 bases sitting between them. Germline V gene data show CDR1 as SGDLS and CDR2 as YYNGEE. This CDR3 comprises 13 residues. The CDR3 protein is CASSVGTDNEQFF. The CDR3 nucleotides are TGTGCCAGCAGCGTAGGGACAGACAATGAGCAGTTCTTC.

In DNA, the CDR3 is TGCGCCAGCAGCCATTTTCAGGGGGGAGCGCAGCCCCAGCATTTT. Its protein is CASSHFQGGAQPQHF. The chain carries TRBV4-3 and TRBJ1-5, with TRBD1 identical over 7 bases. CDR1 and CDR2 (germline): LGHNA, YSLEER. There are 15 residues in the CDR3. V lost 3 bases, J lost 7 bases, and 9 bases stayed unmatched.

The rearrangement joins TRBV7-9 to TRBJ2-3; possibly TRBD2 for D (6 bases). With 5 bases removed from V and 4 bases from J, the gap between germline ends came to 19 bases. The CDR3 contains 16 residues. Germline V lookup: CDR1 SEHNR, CDR2 FQNEAQ (reference sequence). In DNA, the CDR3 is TGTGCCAGCAGCACCGTGGGACTCGGGGATCCAGATACGCAGTATTTT. This encodes CASSTVGLGDPDTQYF.

Notes on this clone: Within the sample, other DNA sequences also encode this same CDR3. In nucleotides, the CDR3 is TGTGCCAGCAGCTTTCAGGGCGGGAATTCACCCCTCCACTTT. This codes for CASSFQGGNSPLHF. V and J are TRBV5-4 and TRBJ1-6; a possible D gene is TRBD1 (5 bases). From germline, CDR1 is SGHNT and CDR2 YYREEE (reference sequence). This CDR3 region has 14 residues. Trimming cost V 2 bases and J 7 bases, with 10 bases left between them.

V gene TRBV28 combines with J gene TRBJ2-1; 10 bases fit TRBD1. J was trimmed by 2 bases and V by 4 bases; bases with no gene match: 2. The CDR3 sequence is 15 residues long. CDR1 is MDHEN, CDR2 SYDVKM, per germline. CDR3 amino acids: CASSSGQGAYNEQFF. The CDR3 DNA is TGTGCCAGCAGTTCCGGACAGGGGGCCTACAATGAGCAGTTCTTC.

The chain recombines TRBV28 with TRBJ2-2; D call uncertain. Deletions cut 3 bases from V and 2 bases from J, with 7 bases between. Germline loops: CDR1 MDHEN, CDR2 SYDVKM. The CDR3 consists of 14 residues. In DNA, the CDR3 is TGTGCCAGCAGTTTGGACGGAAACACCGGGGAGCTGTTTTTT. It codes for CASSLDGNTGELFF.

Concerning this clone: This sample includes further DNA sequences coding for the same CDR3. The chain joins TRBV4-1 to TRBJ2-7; D ambiguous. CDR1 and CDR2 from the germline V gene are MGHRA and YSYEKL. The CDR3 covers 14 residues. V lost 1 base, J lost 3 bases, and 10 bases lay in between. The CDR3 DNA reads TGCGCCAGCAGCCAAGTTGCCGGAAGCTACGAGCAGTACTTC. This translates into CASSQVAGSYEQYF.

The V and J genes are TRBV14 and TRBJ2-7; possible D gene TRBD2, 5 bases. V was shortened by 3 bases and J by 0 bases, with 12 bases between the two germline ends. CDR1 is SGHDN and CDR2 is FVKESK in the germline V gene. The length of the CDR3 is 15 residues. The CDR3 region is CASSQGVGDSYEQYF. The CDR3 DNA reads TGTGCCAGCAGCCAGGGTGTGGGAGACTCCTACGAGCAGTACTTC.

About this clone itself: At the DNA level, this CDR3 is encoded by other sequences in the same sample as well. The V and J genes are TRBV10-3 and TRBJ1-1; tentative D call: TRBD1 (5 bases). The germline V and J ends were trimmed by 0 bases and 5 bases, with 10 bases remaining between them. The length of the CDR3 is 14 residues. Germline V gives CDR1 ENHRY, CDR2 SYGVKD. The CDR3 bases are TGTGCCATCAGTGAGTCCGCGGGGGAGACTGAAGCTTTCTTT. Its protein product is CAISESAGETEAFF.

V and J are TRBV5-4 and TRBJ1-2; the match to TRBD1 covers 8 bases. After removal of 8 bases from V and 3 bases from J, the junction contained 6 bases not matched to a gene. The CDR3 totals 13 residues. Germline V gene lookup returns CDR1 SGHNT and CDR2 YYREEE (reference sequence). CDR3 bases: TGTGCCAGTGGGGACAGGCGAGACTATGGCTACACCTTC. This translates into CASGDRRDYGYTF.

This sequence joins TRBV5-6 and TRBJ1-1; a weak D match, TRBD1 (5 bases). V lost 2 bases and J lost 11, with 16 bases in between. The CDR3 loop spans 13 amino acids. Germline assignment: CDR1 SGHDT and CDR2 YYEEEE. The CDR3 DNA reads as TGTGCCAGCAGCTTATTCTCAGGGTTCGGGGCTTTCTTT. It yields the protein CASSLFSGFGAFF.

The V call is TRBV4-1, the J call TRBJ2-3; D gene ambiguous. CDR1 is MGHRA and CDR2 is YSYEKL in the germline V gene. V shed 4 bases and J shed 0 bases, with 17 bases lying between them. The CDR3 covers 17 residues. This CDR3 is CASSPSPGLYSTDTQYF. The CDR3 region has the DNA TGCGCCAGCAGCCCCTCCCCCGGGCTTTATAGCACAGATACGCAGTATTTT.